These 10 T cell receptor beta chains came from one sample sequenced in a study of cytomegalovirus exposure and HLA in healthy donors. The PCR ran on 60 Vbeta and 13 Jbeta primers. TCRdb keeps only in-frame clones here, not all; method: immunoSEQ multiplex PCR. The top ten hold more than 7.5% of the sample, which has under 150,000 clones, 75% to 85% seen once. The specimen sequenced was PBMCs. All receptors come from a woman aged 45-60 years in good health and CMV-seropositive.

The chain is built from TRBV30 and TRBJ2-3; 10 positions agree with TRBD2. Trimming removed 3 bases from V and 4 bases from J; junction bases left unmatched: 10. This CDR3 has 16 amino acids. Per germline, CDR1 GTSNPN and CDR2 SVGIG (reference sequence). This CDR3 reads CAWSAPTSGKPDTQYF. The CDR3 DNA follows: TGTGCCTGGAGCGCCCCAACTAGCGGGAAACCAGATACGCAGTATTTT.

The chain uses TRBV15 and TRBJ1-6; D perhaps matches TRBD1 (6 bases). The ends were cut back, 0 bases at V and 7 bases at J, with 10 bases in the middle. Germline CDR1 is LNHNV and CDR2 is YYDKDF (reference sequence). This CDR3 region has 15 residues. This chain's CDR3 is CATSREQGPNSPLHF. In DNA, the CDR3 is TGTGCCACCAGCAGAGAGCAGGGGCCGAATTCACCCCTCCACTTT.

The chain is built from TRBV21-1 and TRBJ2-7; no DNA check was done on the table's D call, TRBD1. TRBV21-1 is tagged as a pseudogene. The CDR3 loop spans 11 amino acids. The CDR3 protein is CASSKMGQQYF. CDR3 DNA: TGTGCCAGCAGCAAAATGGGGCAGCAGTACTTC.

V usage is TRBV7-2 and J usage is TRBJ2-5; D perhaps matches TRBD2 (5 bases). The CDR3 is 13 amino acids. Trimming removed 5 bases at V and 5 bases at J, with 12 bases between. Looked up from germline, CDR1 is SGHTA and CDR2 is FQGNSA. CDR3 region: CASSPRPGETQYF. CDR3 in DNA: TGTGCCAGCAGCCCAAGGCCGGGGGAGACCCAGTACTTC. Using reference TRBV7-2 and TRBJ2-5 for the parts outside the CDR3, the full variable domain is GAGVSQSPSNKVTEKGKDVELRCDPISGHTALYWYRQSLGQGLEFLIYFQGNSAPDKSGLPSDRFSAERTGGSVSTLTIQRTQQEDSAVYLCASSPRPGETQYFGPGTRLLVL.

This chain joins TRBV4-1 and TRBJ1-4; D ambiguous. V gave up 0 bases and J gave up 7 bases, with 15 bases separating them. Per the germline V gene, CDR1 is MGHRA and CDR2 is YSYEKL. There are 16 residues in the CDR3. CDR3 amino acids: CASSQDRGGFVEKLFF. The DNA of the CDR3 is TGCGCCAGCAGCCAAGATCGGGGAGGGTTCGTTGAAAAACTGTTTTTT.

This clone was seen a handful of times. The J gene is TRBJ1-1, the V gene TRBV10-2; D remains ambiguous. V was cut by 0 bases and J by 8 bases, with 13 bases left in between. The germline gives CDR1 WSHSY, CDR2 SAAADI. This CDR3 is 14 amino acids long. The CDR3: CASSESPSPLEAFF. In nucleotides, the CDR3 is TGCGCCAGCAGTGAGTCCCCCTCTCCCCTCGAAGCTTTCTTT.

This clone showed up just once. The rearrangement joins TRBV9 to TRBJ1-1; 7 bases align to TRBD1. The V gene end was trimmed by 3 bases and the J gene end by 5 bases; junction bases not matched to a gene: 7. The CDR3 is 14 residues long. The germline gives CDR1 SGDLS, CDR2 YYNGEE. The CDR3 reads CASSGISQGTEAFF. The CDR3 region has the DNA TGTGCCAGCAGCGGAATTTCACAGGGGACTGAAGCTTTCTTT.

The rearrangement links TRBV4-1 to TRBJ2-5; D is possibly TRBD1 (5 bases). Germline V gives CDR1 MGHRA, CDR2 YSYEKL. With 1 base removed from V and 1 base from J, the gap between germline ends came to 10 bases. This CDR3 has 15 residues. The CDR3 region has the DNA TGCGCCAGCAGCCAAGTCGGACACCGCCAAGAGACCCAGTACTTC. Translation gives CASSQVGHRQETQYF.

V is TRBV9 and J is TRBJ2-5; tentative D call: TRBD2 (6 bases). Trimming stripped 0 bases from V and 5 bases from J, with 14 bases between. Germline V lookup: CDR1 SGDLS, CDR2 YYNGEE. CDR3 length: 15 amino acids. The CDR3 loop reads CASSVGGDRWETQYF. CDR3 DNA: TGTGCCAGCAGCGTAGGGGGGGACCGGTGGGAGACCCAGTACTTC.

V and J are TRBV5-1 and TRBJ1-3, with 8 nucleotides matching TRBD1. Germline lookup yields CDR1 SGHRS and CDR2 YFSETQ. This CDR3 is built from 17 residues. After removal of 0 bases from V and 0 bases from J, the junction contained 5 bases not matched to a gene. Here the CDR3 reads CASSLGQGANSGNTIYF. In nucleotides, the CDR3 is TGCGCCAGCAGCTTGGGCCAGGGGGCCAACTCTGGAAACACCATATATTTT.